The sequence of this T cell receptor (beta chain) was determined in a study of blood T cell repertoires in COVID-19. Per the original data handling: Amplifying reference gene primers gave estimates of nucleated cell counts. Profiling relied on immunoSEQ multiplex PCR, and the TCRdb table lists in-frame clones only, not all of them. Clone size and V and J calls were adopted from that table, with D and trimming inferred from the DNA. The sample yields over 130,000 clones, 84% seen once. This CDR3 is built from 14 residues. Trimming at V came to 4 bases and at J to 2 bases, leaving 6 bases not matched to a gene. Germline V gene lookup returns CDR1 SGHRS and CDR2 YFSETQ.

This sequence originates from a man younger than 45 with COVID-19, enrolled during active disease. The J gene is TRBJ2-7, the V gene TRBV5-1, with TRBD1 matching over 7 bases. Material for sequencing was peripheral blood. The CDR3 sequence: CASSPRQGTYEQYF. The CDR3 DNA reads as TGCGCCAGCAGCCCCCGACAGGGCACCTACGAGCAGTACTTC.